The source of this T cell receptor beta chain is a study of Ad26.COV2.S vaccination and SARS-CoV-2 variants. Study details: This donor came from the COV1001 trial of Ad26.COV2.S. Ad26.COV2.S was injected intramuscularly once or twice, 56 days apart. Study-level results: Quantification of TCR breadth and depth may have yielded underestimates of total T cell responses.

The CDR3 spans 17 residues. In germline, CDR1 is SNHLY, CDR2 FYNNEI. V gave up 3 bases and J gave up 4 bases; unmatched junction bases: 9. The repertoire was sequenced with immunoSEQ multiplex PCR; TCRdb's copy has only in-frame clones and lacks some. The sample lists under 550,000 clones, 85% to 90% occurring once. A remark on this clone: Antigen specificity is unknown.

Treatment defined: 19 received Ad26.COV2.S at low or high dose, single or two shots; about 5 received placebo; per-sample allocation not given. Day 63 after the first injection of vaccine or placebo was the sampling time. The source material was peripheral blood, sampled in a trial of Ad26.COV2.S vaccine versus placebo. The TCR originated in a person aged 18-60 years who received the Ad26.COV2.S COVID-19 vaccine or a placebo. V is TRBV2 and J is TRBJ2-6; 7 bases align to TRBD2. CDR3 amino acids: CASSDGLAVGGANVLTF. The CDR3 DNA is TGTGCCAGCAGTGACGGTCTAGCGGTGGGCGGGGCCAACGTCCTGACTTTC.